This T cell receptor (beta chain) was identified during a study of T cell responses to AZD1222 COVID-19 vaccine. General observations from the study: Repertoire samples came only from after the peak T cell response. White British ancestry dominated among donors, who included more females, and clonal diversity was possibly underestimated. As reported, nearly half of all spike-specific TCRs target variant regions that are unmutated.

This clone has just a few counts. What it binds is not known. Assay: immunoSEQ multiplex PCR; the TCRdb copy retains only in-frame clones and omits some. The sample holds 90,000 to 120,000 clones, 92% seen once. V lost 3 bases to trimming and J lost 4 bases, with 12 bases between them. The CDR3 runs 14 residues. CDR1 and CDR2 (germline): KGHSH, LQKENI. The chain couples TRBV18 to TRBJ1-1; no firm D call. This clonotype originated in an adult in good health. The material sequenced was peripheral blood, taken on day 0 of AZD1222 vaccination. The CDR3 DNA reads TGTGCCAGCTCACCCAAACCCACTTTCACTGAAGCTTTCTTT. Its translation: CASSPKPTFTEAFF.